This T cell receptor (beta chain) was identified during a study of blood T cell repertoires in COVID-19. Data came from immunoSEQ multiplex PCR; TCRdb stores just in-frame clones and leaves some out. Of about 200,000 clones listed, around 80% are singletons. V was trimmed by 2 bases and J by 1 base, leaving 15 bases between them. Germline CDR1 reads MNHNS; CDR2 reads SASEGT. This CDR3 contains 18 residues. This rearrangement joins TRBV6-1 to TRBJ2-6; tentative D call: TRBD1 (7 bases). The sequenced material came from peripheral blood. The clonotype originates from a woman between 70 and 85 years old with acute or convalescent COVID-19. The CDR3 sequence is CASSEYGRGTSGANVLTF. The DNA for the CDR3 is TGTGCCAGCAGTGAATACGGCAGGGGGACTTCTGGGGCCAACGTCCTGACTTTC.